A selection of T cell receptor beta chains follows, all from one sample in a study of shared clonotypes between healthy human individuals. Clones were sequenced by immunoSEQ multiplex PCR, and TCRdb holds only the in-frame ones, with some missing. Here the sample spans roughly 500,000 clones, 81% being singletons. The material sequenced was PBMCs. The receptor set was obtained from a woman aged 40 to 50 in good health. Some clones in this sample may be carry-over from other donors' samples. CDR3s include the opening cysteine and the closing phenylalanine or tryptophan. The D gene is left open where the match is weak. Only part of the rows carry a size: once, few, many, or a class if the clone is expanded.

J gene,V gene,D gene,clone size,CDR3 protein,CDR3 DNA
TRBJ2-1,TRBV28,TRBD2,NA,CASSLADSYNEQFF,TGTGCCAGCAGTCTAGCGGACTCCTACAATGAGCAGTTCTTC
TRBJ2-5,TRBV18,NA,NA,CASSPTDQETQYF,TGTGCCAGCTCACCGACAGACCAAGAGACCCAGTACTTC
TRBJ1-2,TRBV30,NA,NA,CAWSVFPGTDGGYTF,TGTGCCTGGAGTGTCTTCCCCGGGACTGACGGAGGCTACACCTTC
TRBJ1-2,TRBV2,NA,NA,CASSDNRGTPSSF,TGTGCCAGCAGTGATAACCGAGGAACCCCCTCTTCCTTC
TRBJ2-3,TRBV7-9,NA,many,CASSLVTSSTLVDTQYF,TGTGCCAGCAGCTTAGTAACTAGCTCCACGTTAGTAGATACGCAGTATTTT
TRBJ1-3,TRBV7-9,NA,NA,CASSLYQSGNTIYF,TGTGCCAGCAGCTTGTACCAGTCTGGAAACACCATATATTTT
TRBJ2-3,TRBV18,NA,NA,CASSPMAPGQGSTDTQYF,TGTGCCAGCTCACCGATGGCCCCAGGCCAGGGTAGCACAGATACGCAGTATTTT
TRBJ2-7,TRBV5-6,TRBD2,NA,CASSRDLAGGAEQYF,TGTGCCAGCAGTCGAGATTTAGCGGGAGGGGCCGAGCAGTACTTC
TRBJ2-3,TRBV11-2,NA,NA,CASSSIREKTDTQYF,TGTGCCAGCAGCTCTATACGGGAAAAGACAGATACGCAGTATTTT
TRBJ2-7,TRBV6-1,NA,NA,CASSEVGESPVYEQYF,TGTGCCAGCAGTGAAGTAGGGGAAAGCCCAGTCTACGAGCAGTACTTC
TRBJ1-2,TRBV27,TRBD1,few,CASRETGGTRGYTF,TGTGCCAGCAGGGAGACAGGGGGCACGAGGGGCTACACCTTC
TRBJ1-1,TRBV5-4,TRBD1,few,CASSLGTGASGTEAFF,TGTGCCAGCAGCTTGGGTACAGGGGCCAGTGGCACTGAAGCTTTCTTT
TRBJ2-7,TRBV7-8,NA,once,CASSLVVSYEQYF,TGTGCCAGCAGCTTAGTGGTATCCTACGAGCAGTACTTC
TRBJ1-4,TRBV28,NA,NA,CASSARTPTNEKLFF,TGTGCCAGCAGTGCCCGGACACCAACTAATGAAAAACTGTTTTTT
TRBJ1-1,TRBV13,NA,NA,CASSYNRIMNTEAFF,TGTGCCAGCAGCTACAACAGAATAATGAACACTGAAGCTTTCTTT
TRBJ2-3,TRBV2,TRBD2,NA,CASASGRIDTQYF,TGTGCCAGCGCTAGCGGGAGGATCGATACGCAGTATTTT
TRBJ1-2,TRBV4-3,NA,NA,CASSQGQSNYGYTF,TGCGCCAGCAGCCAAGGGCAGTCAAACTATGGCTACACCTTC
TRBJ1-4,TRBV19,TRBD1,once,CATGDRRNEKLFF,TGTGCCACCGGGGACAGACGGAATGAAAAACTGTTTTTT
TRBJ2-2,TRBV5-1,NA,NA,CASSPSRPREGGELFF,TGCGCCAGCAGCCCCTCCCGACCCCGAGAGGGCGGGGAGCTGTTTTTT
TRBJ2-2,TRBV5-1,NA,once,CASANTGELFF,TGCGCCAGCGCCAACACCGGGGAGCTGTTTTTT
TRBJ2-3,TRBV6-1,NA,NA,CASSEARTATDTQYF,TGTGCCAGCAGTGAAGCCCGCACCGCGACAGATACGCAGTATTTT
TRBJ2-5,TRBV21-1,NA,NA,CASSKGEGGLAGGGTQYF,TGTGCCAGCAGCAAAGGGGAAGGGGGACTAGCGGGAGGTGGGACCCAGTACTTC
TRBJ2-5,TRBV7-9,TRBD1,NA,CASRRTGNEETQYF,TGTGCCAGCAGGCGGACAGGGAACGAAGAGACCCAGTACTTC
TRBJ2-3,TRBV18,NA,NA,CASSPEGGPDTQYF,TGTGCCAGCTCACCCGAGGGAGGACCAGATACGCAGTATTTT
TRBJ2-1,TRBV5-4,NA,NA,CASSRGRDSYNEQFF,TGTGCCAGCAGCCGGGGACGAGACTCCTACAATGAGCAGTTCTTC
TRBJ2-2,TRBV5-1,NA,NA,CASSGTSNTGELFF,TGCGCCAGCAGCGGCACTTCGAACACCGGGGAGCTGTTTTTT
TRBJ1-2,TRBV18,NA,NA,CASSPSIGETGYTF,TGTGCCAGCTCACCGTCGATCGGAGAGACGGGCTACACCTTC
TRBJ2-1,TRBV30,NA,NA,CAWSRTAHNEQFF,TGTGCCTGGAGTCGGACAGCCCACAATGAGCAGTTCTTC
TRBJ1-1,TRBV27,NA,NA,CASTKGGSGTEAFF,TGTGCCAGCACCAAAGGAGGAAGCGGCACTGAAGCTTTCTTT
TRBJ1-1,TRBV7-6,NA,NA,CASTQIDTEAFF,TGTGCCAGCACTCAGATTGACACTGAAGCTTTCTTT
TRBJ2-5,TRBV11-2,NA,NA,CASSLAGVETQYF,TGTGCCAGCAGCTTGGCAGGGGTAGAGACCCAGTACTTC
TRBJ2-1,TRBV5-1,NA,NA,CASNSGSGNEQFF,TGCGCCAGCAACAGCGGCTCCGGCAATGAGCAGTTCTTC
TRBJ2-5,TRBV18,TRBD2,NA,CASSPLSPSGRAQETQYF,TGTGCCAGCTCACCACTCAGCCCTAGCGGGAGGGCCCAAGAGACCCAGTACTTC
TRBJ1-4,TRBV18,TRBD1,NA,CASSGTATNEKLFF,TGTGCCAGCTCCGGGACAGCAACTAATGAAAAACTGTTTTTT
TRBJ1-1,TRBV27,NA,NA,CASSFGGNTEAFF,TGTGCCAGCAGTTTCGGAGGGAACACTGAAGCTTTCTTT
TRBJ2-5,TRBV2,NA,once,CASSVFSGETQYF,TGTGCCAGCAGTGTTTTCAGCGGTGAGACCCAGTACTTC
TRBJ1-5,TRBV7-2,NA,NA,CASSLASGNSNQPQHF,TGTGCCAGCAGCTTAGCGTCGGGAAATAGCAATCAGCCCCAGCATTTT
TRBJ2-2,TRBV28,TRBD2,NA,CASSLWLAGERAGELFF,TGTGCCAGCAGTTTATGGCTAGCGGGAGAAAGGGCCGGGGAGCTGTTTTTT
TRBJ2-7,TRBV5-6,TRBD2,once,CASSLGLAGTVYEQYF,TGTGCCAGCAGCTTGGGACTAGCGGGGACAGTATACGAGCAGTACTTC
TRBJ2-3,TRBV11-2,NA,NA,CASSLGAGNTDTQYF,TGTGCCAGCAGCTTAGGGGCCGGGAACACAGATACGCAGTATTTT
TRBJ2-3,TRBV19,NA,NA,CASSKGLDTQYF,TGTGCCAGTAGTAAAGGACTAGATACGCAGTATTTT
TRBJ1-4,TRBV6-5,TRBD1,NA,CASSKDREGEKLFF,TGTGCCAGCAGCAAGGACAGGGAAGGTGAAAAACTGTTTTTT
TRBJ2-1,TRBV29-1,TRBD1,NA,CSGDTGAPGSYNEQFF,TGCAGCGGAGACACAGGGGCCCCTGGCTCCTACAATGAGCAGTTCTTC
TRBJ1-5,TRBV4-1,NA,NA,CASSQLQGINQPQHF,TGCGCCAGCAGCCAACTTCAGGGAATCAATCAGCCCCAGCATTTT
TRBJ1-1,TRBV18,TRBD1,NA,CASSRQGNTEAFF,TGTGCCAGCTCGAGACAGGGGAACACTGAAGCTTTCTTT
TRBJ1-5,TRBV7-2,NA,NA,CASSLEQLSNQPQHF,TGTGCCAGCAGCTTAGAGCAGCTTAGCAATCAGCCCCAGCATTTT
TRBJ2-7,TRBV27,NA,NA,CASSLGQTYEQYF,TGTGCCAGCAGTTTAGGGCAGACCTACGAGCAGTACTTC
TRBJ2-5,TRBV30,TRBD2,NA,CAWSAGLAGVQETQYF,TGTGCCTGGAGTGCGGGACTAGCGGGAGTACAAGAGACCCAGTACTTC
TRBJ1-2,TRBV7-2,NA,many,CASSLGANYGYTF,TGTGCCAGCAGCTTAGGGGCAAACTATGGCTACACCTTC
TRBJ2-7,TRBV9,NA,once,CASSVDRVGEQYF,TGTGCCAGCAGCGTAGATCGGGTAGGGGAGCAGTACTTC
TRBJ2-7,TRBV27,NA,NA,CASSLGSALGYEQYF,TGTGCCAGCAGTTTAGGGTCTGCACTGGGGTACGAGCAGTACTTC
TRBJ2-6,TRBV5-6,NA,NA,CASSQGLDNVLTF,TGTGCCAGCAGCCAAGGACTGGATAACGTCCTGACTTTC
TRBJ1-5,TRBV2,NA,NA,CASKGGMEPQHF,TGTGCCAGCAAGGGGGGGATGGAGCCCCAGCATTTT
TRBJ1-5,TRBV4-1,NA,NA,CASSLTGDDNQPQHF,TGCGCCAGCAGCCTGACGGGGGACGACAATCAGCCCCAGCATTTT
TRBJ2-3,TRBV2,NA,NA,CASSEDGTDTQYF,TGTGCCAGCAGTGAGGACGGCACAGATACGCAGTATTTT
TRBJ2-7,TRBV7-2,TRBD2,NA,CASSPPRASGSARYEQYF,TGTGCCAGCAGCCCACCCCGGGCTAGCGGGAGTGCCCGCTACGAGCAGTACTTC
TRBJ1-5,TRBV2,TRBD1,once,CASSEGQALNQPQHF,TGTGCCAGCAGTGAGGGACAGGCTTTAAATCAGCCCCAGCATTTT
TRBJ2-7,TRBV27,TRBD2,few,CASSAGLAGYEQYF,TGTGCCAGCAGTGCGGGACTAGCGGGCTACGAGCAGTACTTC